This T cell receptor beta chain was sequenced in a study of T cell repertoires in cytomegalovirus infection. The CDR3 runs to 20 residues. With V trimmed by 5 bases and J by 4 bases, 25 bases remained unmatched. TCRdb re-called the reads with MiXCR, one entry per CDR3 protein. The sample records 300,000 to 400,000 distinct CDR3 sequences, 25% to 35% being singletons. This clonotype was counted a few times. Its antigen is undetermined. Specimen: cultured PBMCs, collected from culture after CMV antigen stimulation. The clonotype was recovered from a human donor in good health (CMV status not recorded). Some clones in this sample may be carry-over from other donors' samples. This chain joins TRBV12-3 or TRBV12-4 and TRBJ1-2; 7 positions agree with TRBD1. For the CDR3, the DNA is TGTGCCAGCAGTGCCTTTGGTCACTCATCTTCGGGACAGATGACCTATGGCTACACCTTC. It is translated as CASSAFGHSSSGQMTYGYTF.